The rows below give T cell receptor beta chains drawn from one sample of a study of blood T cell repertoires in COVID-19. Measured with immunoSEQ multiplex PCR; TCRdb has only the in-frame clones, and not every one. The sample includes under 300,000 clones, about 85% of them seen just once. The sequenced material came from PBMCs or T cells enriched from blood (not recorded which). The origin of the receptors is a woman between 50 and 59 years old who had been exposed to COVID-19. CDR3s leave out the opening cysteine and the closing phenylalanine or tryptophan. Fields, in order: D gene, V gene, CDR3 protein. A D gene is named only where the DNA matches it firmly.

d_call: -; v_call: TRBV18; cdr3_aa: ASSSRGYTGELF
d_call: -; v_call: TRBV5-5; cdr3_aa: ASSGTKETQY
d_call: -; v_call: TRBV21-1; cdr3_aa: ASSKRDRCEGTEAF
d_call: -; v_call: TRBV5-6; cdr3_aa: ASSLAGQSWGKTQY
d_call: -; v_call: TRBV29-1; cdr3_aa: SVQRRGGEPQH
d_call: -; v_call: TRBV7-9; cdr3_aa: ASSFPGGTIY
d_call: TRBD1; v_call: TRBV5-5; cdr3_aa: ASSLEPTGLGETQY
d_call: -; v_call: TRBV18; cdr3_aa: ASSPLSGTGELF
d_call: -; v_call: TRBV2; cdr3_aa: ASGAPGIYYEQY
d_call: TRBD1; v_call: TRBV6-6; cdr3_aa: ASSYSGQGNYGYT
d_call: TRBD2; v_call: TRBV18; cdr3_aa: ASSPGLAGVGGANVLT
d_call: TRBD1; v_call: TRBV5-4; cdr3_aa: ASSLNGMGQGKRSPLH
d_call: TRBD1; v_call: TRBV6-5; cdr3_aa: ASIKDRGYNEQF
d_call: TRBD1; v_call: TRBV6-4; cdr3_aa: ASRQGANFPYYGYT
d_call: TRBD1; v_call: TRBV7-2; cdr3_aa: ASSLVGTGGYNEQF
d_call: -; v_call: TRBV3-1/TRBV3-2; cdr3_aa: ASSQDGGYT
d_call: -; v_call: TRBV12-3/TRBV12-4; cdr3_aa: ASSLGGHTEAF
d_call: -; v_call: TRBV11-3; cdr3_aa: ASSRGGVGNTEAF
d_call: -; v_call: TRBV7-8; cdr3_aa: ASSPRTASNQPQH
d_call: TRBD2; v_call: TRBV6-5; cdr3_aa: ASSSLAGGPSEQY
d_call: TRBD1; v_call: TRBV9; cdr3_aa: ASSVEWGQGYGYT
d_call: -; v_call: TRBV5-1; cdr3_aa: ASSSVGLGEGTQY
d_call: TRBD1; v_call: TRBV6-5; cdr3_aa: ASAGQGRSNYGYT
d_call: TRBD1; v_call: TRBV28; cdr3_aa: ASSSWTGGTVGTGELF
d_call: TRBD1; v_call: TRBV7-2; cdr3_aa: ASSLEGTGGQPQH
d_call: -; v_call: TRBV19; cdr3_aa: ASGGDGYT
d_call: -; v_call: TRBV24-1; cdr3_aa: ATQSGNGLSEAF
d_call: TRBD2; v_call: TRBV5-6; cdr3_aa: ASSLASGGLTYEQY
d_call: -; v_call: TRBV7-2; cdr3_aa: ASSSRGLASYNEQF
d_call: TRBD1; v_call: TRBV19; cdr3_aa: ASSPNRGPDQPQH
d_call: -; v_call: TRBV14; cdr3_aa: ASSQATAGGYT
d_call: TRBD1; v_call: TRBV7-7; cdr3_aa: ASSTGTGRSNEQF
d_call: -; v_call: TRBV10-3; cdr3_aa: AISEFGEYNQPQH
d_call: TRBD2; v_call: TRBV19; cdr3_aa: ASRQRGVRGSSGGPNTGELF
d_call: TRBD2; v_call: TRBV11-1; cdr3_aa: ASSLASGGWGSYNEQF
d_call: -; v_call: TRBV5-1; cdr3_aa: ASSPDSHPTEAF
d_call: -; v_call: TRBV12-3/TRBV12-4; cdr3_aa: ASSLARNSPLH
d_call: -; v_call: TRBV3-1/TRBV3-2; cdr3_aa: ASSQRTPHIPSGNTIY
d_call: -; v_call: TRBV28; cdr3_aa: AASPSGVMGYT
d_call: TRBD2; v_call: TRBV29-1; cdr3_aa: SVGTSGGRGDTQY
d_call: -; v_call: TRBV18; cdr3_aa: ASSPPYRVYEQY
d_call: -; v_call: TRBV29-1; cdr3_aa: SVAGWDYGYT
d_call: TRBD2; v_call: TRBV4-1; cdr3_aa: ASSQAGGGSSSTDTQY
d_call: -; v_call: TRBV24-1; cdr3_aa: ATSYSDNTEAF
d_call: -; v_call: TRBV27; cdr3_aa: ATRGATEAF
d_call: -; v_call: TRBV19; cdr3_aa: ASSPGTRLYGYT
d_call: TRBD1; v_call: TRBV3-1/TRBV3-2; cdr3_aa: ASETGGPNQPQH
d_call: -; v_call: TRBV28; cdr3_aa: ASITPLIAEAF
d_call: -; v_call: TRBV4-3; cdr3_aa: ASSREDTRTTTYNEQF
d_call: -; v_call: TRBV2; cdr3_aa: ASRSPGNTDTQY
d_call: TRBD2; v_call: TRBV18; cdr3_aa: ASSPSVAGNYEQY
d_call: -; v_call: TRBV6-5; cdr3_aa: ASSYGRGNTGELF
d_call: -; v_call: TRBV7-9; cdr3_aa: ASSSGSMGYT